This TCR beta chain derives from a study of blood T cell repertoires in COVID-19. Background on the study: Sites across the United States, Italy and Spain contributed samples from acute and convalescent COVID-19. Sample material is recorded as cDNA or gDNA derived from T cells, B-cell-depleted T cells, or PBMCs.

Original processing methods: It was from reference gene primer amplification that nucleated cell counts were estimated. Profiling relied on immunoSEQ multiplex PCR, and the TCRdb table lists in-frame clones only, not all of them. V, J and clone size derive from that table, while D and trimming were established from the DNA sequence. The top ten hold roughly a sixth of the sample, which has 190,000 or so clones, 75% to 90% seen once. Assignments of participants to cohorts depended upon their own reported clinical history. This TCR was recovered from a man aged 40-49 years who had recovered from COVID-19. The sequenced material came from PBMCs or T cells enriched from blood (not recorded which).

CDR3 loop: CASSLDRGLGNSPLHF. As DNA, the CDR3 is TGTGCCAGCAGCTTAGATCGGGGTCTTGGGAATTCACCCCTCCACTTT. This sequence joins TRBV11-3 and TRBJ1-6; no clear D. CDR3 size: 16 residues. CDR1 and CDR2 from the germline V gene are SGHNT and YENEEA. V shed 0 bases and J shed 7 bases, with 13 bases lying between them.